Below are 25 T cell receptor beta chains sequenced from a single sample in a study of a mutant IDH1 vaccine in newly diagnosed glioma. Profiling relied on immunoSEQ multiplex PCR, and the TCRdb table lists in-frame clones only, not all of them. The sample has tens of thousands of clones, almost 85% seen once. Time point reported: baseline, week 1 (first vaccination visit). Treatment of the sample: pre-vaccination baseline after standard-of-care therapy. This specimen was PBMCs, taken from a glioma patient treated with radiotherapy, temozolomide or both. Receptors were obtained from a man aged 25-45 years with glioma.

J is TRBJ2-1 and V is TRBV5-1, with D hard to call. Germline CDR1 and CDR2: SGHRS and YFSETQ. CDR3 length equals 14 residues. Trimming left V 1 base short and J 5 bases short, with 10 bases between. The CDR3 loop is CASSLSGADNEQFF. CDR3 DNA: TGCGCCAGCAGCTTGAGTGGAGCCGACAATGAGCAGTTCTTC.

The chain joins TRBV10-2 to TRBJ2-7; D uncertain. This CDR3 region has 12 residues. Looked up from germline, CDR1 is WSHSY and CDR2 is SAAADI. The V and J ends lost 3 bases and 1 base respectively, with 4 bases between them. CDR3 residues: CASSESSYEQYF. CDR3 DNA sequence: TGCGCCAGCAGTGAAAGTTCCTACGAGCAGTACTTC.

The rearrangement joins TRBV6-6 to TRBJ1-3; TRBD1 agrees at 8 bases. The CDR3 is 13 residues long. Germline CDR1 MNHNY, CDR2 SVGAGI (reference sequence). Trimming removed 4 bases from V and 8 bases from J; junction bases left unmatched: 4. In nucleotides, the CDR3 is TGTGCCAGCAGTTCCGGACAGGGACACACCATATATTTT. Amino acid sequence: CASSSGQGHTIYF.

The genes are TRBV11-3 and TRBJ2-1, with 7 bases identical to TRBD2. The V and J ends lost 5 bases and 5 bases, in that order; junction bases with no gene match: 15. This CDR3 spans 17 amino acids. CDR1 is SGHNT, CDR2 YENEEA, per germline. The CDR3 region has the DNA TGTGCCAGCAGCGACGAAACGGGGGGTCCCCTCCACAATGAGCAGTTCTTC. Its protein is CASSDETGGPLHNEQFF.

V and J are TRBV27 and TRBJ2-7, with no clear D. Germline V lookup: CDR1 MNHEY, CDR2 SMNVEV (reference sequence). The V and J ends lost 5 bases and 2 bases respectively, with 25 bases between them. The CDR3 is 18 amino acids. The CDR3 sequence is CASSVSRARAQLPYEQYF. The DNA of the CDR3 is TGTGCCAGCAGTGTGTCCCGAGCCCGGGCCCAACTGCCCTACGAGCAGTACTTC.

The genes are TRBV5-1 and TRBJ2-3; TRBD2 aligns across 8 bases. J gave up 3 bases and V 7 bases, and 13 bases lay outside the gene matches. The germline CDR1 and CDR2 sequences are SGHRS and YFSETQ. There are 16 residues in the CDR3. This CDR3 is CASGSQPGGTTDTQYF. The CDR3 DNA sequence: TGCGCCAGCGGATCACAACCGGGGGGGACTACAGATACGCAGTATTTT.

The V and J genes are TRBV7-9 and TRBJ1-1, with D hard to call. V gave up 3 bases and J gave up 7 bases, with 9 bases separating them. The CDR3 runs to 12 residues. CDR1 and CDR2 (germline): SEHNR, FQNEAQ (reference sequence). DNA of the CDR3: TGTGCCAGCAGCTTGCGGGAGAATGAAGCTTTCTTT. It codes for CASSLRENEAFF.

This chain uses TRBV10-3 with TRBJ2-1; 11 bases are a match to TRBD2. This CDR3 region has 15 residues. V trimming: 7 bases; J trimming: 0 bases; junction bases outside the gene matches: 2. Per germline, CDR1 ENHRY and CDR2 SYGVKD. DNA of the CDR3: TGTGCCATCAAAACTAGCGGGAGCTCCTACAATGAGCAGTTCTTC. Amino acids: CAIKTSGSSYNEQFF.

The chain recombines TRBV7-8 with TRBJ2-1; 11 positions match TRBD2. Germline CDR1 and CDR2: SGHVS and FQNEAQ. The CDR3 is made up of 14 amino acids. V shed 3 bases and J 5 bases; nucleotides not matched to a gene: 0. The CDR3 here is CASSLTSGNNEQFF. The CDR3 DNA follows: TGTGCCAGCAGCTTGACTAGCGGGAACAATGAGCAGTTCTTC.

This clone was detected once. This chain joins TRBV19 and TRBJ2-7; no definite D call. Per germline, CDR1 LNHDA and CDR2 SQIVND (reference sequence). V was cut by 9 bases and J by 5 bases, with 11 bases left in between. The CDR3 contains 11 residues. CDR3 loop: CASGNSHEQYF. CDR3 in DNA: TGTGCCAGCGGTAATTCCCACGAGCAGTACTTC.

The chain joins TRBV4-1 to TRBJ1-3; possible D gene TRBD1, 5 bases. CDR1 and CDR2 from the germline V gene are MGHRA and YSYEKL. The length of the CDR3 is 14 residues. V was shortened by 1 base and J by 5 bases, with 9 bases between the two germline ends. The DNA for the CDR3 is TGCGCCAGCAGCCAAGTTTCAGGGAGAAACACCATATATTTT. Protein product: CASSQVSGRNTIYF.

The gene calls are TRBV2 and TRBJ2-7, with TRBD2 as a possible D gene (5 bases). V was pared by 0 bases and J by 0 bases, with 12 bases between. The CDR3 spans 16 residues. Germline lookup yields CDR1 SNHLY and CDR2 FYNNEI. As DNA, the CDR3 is TGTGCCAGCAGTGAAGCGCACCAGCGGTTCTCCTACGAGCAGTACTTC. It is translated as CASSEAHQRFSYEQYF.

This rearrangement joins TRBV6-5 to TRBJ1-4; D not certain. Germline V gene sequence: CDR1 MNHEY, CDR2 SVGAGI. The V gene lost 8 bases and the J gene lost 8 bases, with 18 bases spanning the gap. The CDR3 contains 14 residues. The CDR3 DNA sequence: TGTGCCAGCCCTCCCCCCGGGGATTCCGAAAAACTGTTTTTT. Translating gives CASPPPGDSEKLFF.

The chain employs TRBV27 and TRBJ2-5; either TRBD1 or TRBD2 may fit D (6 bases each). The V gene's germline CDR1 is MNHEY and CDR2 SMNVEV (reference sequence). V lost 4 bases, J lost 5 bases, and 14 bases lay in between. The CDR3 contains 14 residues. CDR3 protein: CASSSFQGRETQYF. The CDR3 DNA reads TGTGCCAGCAGTTCCTTCCAGGGGAGGGAGACCCAGTACTTC.

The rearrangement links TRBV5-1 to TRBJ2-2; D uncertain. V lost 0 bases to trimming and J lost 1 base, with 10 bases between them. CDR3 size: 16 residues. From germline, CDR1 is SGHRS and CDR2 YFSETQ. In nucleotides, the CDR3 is TGCGCCAGCAGCTTGGGACTGCCCATGAACACCGGGGAGCTGTTTTTT. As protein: CASSLGLPMNTGELFF.

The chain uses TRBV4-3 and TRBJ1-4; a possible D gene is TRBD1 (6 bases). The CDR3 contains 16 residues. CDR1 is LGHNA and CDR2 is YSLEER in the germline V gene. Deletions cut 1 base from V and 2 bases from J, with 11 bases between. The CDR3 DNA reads TGCGCCAGCAGCCAAGTATGGGGGGCGACTAATGAAAAACTGTTTTTT. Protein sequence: CASSQVWGATNEKLFF.

Here the CDR3 reads CASRPTSGSYNEQFF. The CDR3 nucleotides are TGCGCCAGCAGACCGACTAGCGGGAGCTACAATGAGCAGTTCTTC. The J gene is TRBJ2-1, the V gene TRBV5-1, with 12 bases aligning to TRBD2. CDR1 and CDR2 (germline): SGHRS, YFSETQ. Trimming at V came to 5 bases and at J to 3 bases, leaving 3 bases not matched to a gene. The CDR3 loop spans 15 amino acids.

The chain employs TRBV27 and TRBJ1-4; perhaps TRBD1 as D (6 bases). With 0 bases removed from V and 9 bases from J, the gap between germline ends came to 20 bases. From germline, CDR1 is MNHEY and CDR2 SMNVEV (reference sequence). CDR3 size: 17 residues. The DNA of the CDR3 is TGTGCCAGCAGTTTATCGAGATCTAGACAGGCTTACCAAAAACTGTTTTTT. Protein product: CASSLSRSRQAYQKLFF. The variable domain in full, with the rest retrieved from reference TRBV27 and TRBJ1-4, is EAQVTQNPRYLITVTGKKLTVTCSQNMNHEYMSWYRQDPGLGLRQIYYSMNVEVTDKGDVPEGYKVSRKEKRNFPLILESPSPNQTSLYFCASSLSRSRQAYQKLFFGSGTQLSVL.

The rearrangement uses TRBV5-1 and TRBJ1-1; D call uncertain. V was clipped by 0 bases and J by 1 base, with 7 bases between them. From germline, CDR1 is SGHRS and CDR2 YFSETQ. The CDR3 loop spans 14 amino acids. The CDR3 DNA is TGCGCCAGCAGCTTGGCCACGGGGAACACTGAAGCTTTCTTT. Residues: CASSLATGNTEAFF.

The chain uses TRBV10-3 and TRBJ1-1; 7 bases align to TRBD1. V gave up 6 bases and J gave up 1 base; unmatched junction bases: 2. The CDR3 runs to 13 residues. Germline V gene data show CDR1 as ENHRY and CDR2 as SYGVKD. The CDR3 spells CAIRGQPNTEAFF. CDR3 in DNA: TGTGCCATCAGGGGACAGCCGAACACTGAAGCTTTCTTT.

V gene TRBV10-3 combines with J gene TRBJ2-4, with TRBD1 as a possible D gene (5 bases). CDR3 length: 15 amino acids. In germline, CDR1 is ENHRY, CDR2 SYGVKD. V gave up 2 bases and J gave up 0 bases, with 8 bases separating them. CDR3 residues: CAISEGHLAKNIQYF. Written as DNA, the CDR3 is TGTGCCATCAGTGAGGGACATCTAGCCAAAAACATTCAGTACTTC.

This CDR3 reads CASRTPGPNTGELFF. The CDR3, as DNA: TGTGCCAGCAGGACACCGGGACCCAACACCGGGGAGCTGTTTTTT. The V call is TRBV6-1, the J call TRBJ2-2, with D perhaps matching TRBD1 or TRBD2 (5 bases each). V was pared by 6 bases and J by 2 bases, with 13 bases between. The CDR3 totals 15 residues. The V gene's germline CDR1 is MNHNS and CDR2 SASEGT.

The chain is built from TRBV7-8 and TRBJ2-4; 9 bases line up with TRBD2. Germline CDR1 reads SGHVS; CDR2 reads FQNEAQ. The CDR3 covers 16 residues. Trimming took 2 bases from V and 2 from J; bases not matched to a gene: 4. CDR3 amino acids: CASSLWLAGTKNIQYF. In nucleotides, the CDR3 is TGTGCCAGCAGCTTATGGCTAGCGGGGACCAAAAACATTCAGTACTTC.

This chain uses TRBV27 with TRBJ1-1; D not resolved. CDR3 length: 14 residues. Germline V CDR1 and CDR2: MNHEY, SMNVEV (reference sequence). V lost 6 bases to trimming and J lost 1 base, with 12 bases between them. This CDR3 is CASRDLGGNTEAFF. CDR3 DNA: TGTGCCAGCAGAGACTTGGGTGGGAACACTGAAGCTTTCTTT.

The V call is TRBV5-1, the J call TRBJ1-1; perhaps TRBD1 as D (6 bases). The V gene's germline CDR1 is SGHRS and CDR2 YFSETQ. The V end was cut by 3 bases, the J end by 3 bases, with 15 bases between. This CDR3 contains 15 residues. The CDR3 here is CASSSGAPPDTEAFF. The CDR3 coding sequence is TGCGCCAGCAGCTCAGGGGCACCGCCGGACACTGAAGCTTTCTTT.